This record looks at one T cell receptor (beta chain) sequence and its context. This specimen belongs to a study of T cell changes during pregnancy in multiple sclerosis. CDR1 and CDR2 from the germline V gene are SGHRS and YFSETQ. The V and J ends lost 4 bases and 4 bases, in that order; junction bases with no gene match: 19. This CDR3 has 19 amino acids. Assay: immunoSEQ multiplex PCR; the TCRdb copy retains only in-frame clones and omits some. The sample yields tens of thousands of clones, more than 85% seen once. This receptor was identified in a female donor with multiple sclerosis, enrolled in a pregnancy study. The input for sequencing was CD8+ T cells from peripheral blood mononuclear cells, taken in the first trimester of pregnancy. The rearrangement links TRBV5-1 to TRBJ2-3, with 9 nucleotides matching TRBD2. The CDR3 loop reads CASSPLVAGVDESADTQYF. CDR3 DNA sequence: TGCGCCAGCAGCCCCCTAGTAGCGGGAGTGGATGAGTCGGCAGATACGCAGTATTTT.